Here is one T cell receptor beta chain with its context. With 2 bases clipped from V and 4 bases from J, the junction kept 1 base outside the gene matches. Germline values: CDR1 LGHNA, CDR2 YNFKEQ. The CDR3 is 13 residues long. The sample originates from a study of blood T cell repertoires in COVID-19. Study information: From the United States, Italy and Spain came samples of acute and convalescent COVID-19.

The protocol was immunoSEQ multiplex PCR, while the TCRdb copy is restricted to in-frame clones and leaves out a portion. The table records 200,000 to 250,000 clones, 85% to 90% of them present only once. The chain recombines TRBV4-2 with TRBJ2-7; 8 bases align to TRBD1. Material: peripheral blood. The TCR was taken from a man in his thirties or forties with COVID-19, enrolled during active disease. CDR3 residues: CASSQQGAYEQYF. The CDR3 DNA reads as TGTGCCAGCAGCCAACAGGGGGCGTACGAGCAGTACTTC.